Presented here are 19 T cell receptor beta chains from one specimen sequenced in a study of T cell responses to AZD1222 COVID-19 vaccine (dated by TCRdb to the early 2020s). The method was the immunoSEQ multiplex PCR assay. This is the immuneACCESS table as TCRdb keeps it, with only in-frame sequences that have V and J called. A part of the clones is gone; compared with another copy, unresolved V genes explain less than half, and the rest is unexplained. Across this sample there are about 34,000 clones, with 78% seen only once. Together, the top ten hold about 4.6% of the sample. Sample time point, as interpreted from the label and publication: about 28 days (+/-7) after the second vaccine dose. The specimen comprised peripheral blood, sampled 28 days after the second AZD1222 dose. All receptors derive from an adult who received the AZD1222 COVID-19 vaccine.

V is TRBV23-1 and J is TRBJ1-5, with a possible D match to TRBD1 (6 bases). TRBV23-1 is an open reading frame whose function is uncertain. The V end was cut by 3 bases, the J end by 0 bases, with 18 bases between. This CDR3 comprises 18 residues. The CDR3: CASSHLWGPTRSNQPQHF. As DNA, the CDR3 is TGCGCCAGCAGTCATTTATGGGGGCCGACCCGTAGCAATCAGCCCCAGCATTTT.

This chain links TRBV10-3 with TRBJ1-5; 11 bases agree with TRBD1. V dropped 3 bases and J dropped 2; count of bases not matched to a gene: 6. The CDR3 loop spans 17 amino acids. Germline assignment: CDR1 ENHRY and CDR2 SYGVKD. The CDR3 DNA sequence: TGTGCCATCAGTGATCCCGGGACAGGGGGGGGCAATCAGCCCCAGCATTTT. Its protein is CAISDPGTGGGNQPQHF.

The genes are TRBV30 and TRBJ2-6; D remains unclear. The CDR3 contains 14 residues. V lost 4 bases to trimming and J lost 0 bases, with 7 bases between them. CDR1 and CDR2 (germline): GTSNPN, SVGIG (reference sequence). CDR3 DNA sequence: TGTGCCTGGAATCCAGGCTCTGGGGCCAACGTCCTGACTTTC. Translation: CAWNPGSGANVLTF.

As to this clone: Other DNA sequences in the same sample also yield this CDR3. Written as DNA, the CDR3 is TGTGCCAGCAGTTTGGGGTACGAGCAGTACGTC. Protein: CASSLGYEQYV. The V and J genes are TRBV12-3 or TRBV12-4 and TRBJ2-7; D unresolved. The CDR3 is 11 residues long. V was shortened by 3 bases and J by 4 bases, with 4 bases between the two germline ends.

The chain combines TRBV2 with TRBJ2-1, with TRBD2 matching 14 bases. CDR1 is SNHLY and CDR2 is FYNNEI in the germline V gene. V trimming: 6 bases; J trimming: 9 bases; junction bases outside the gene matches: 10. The CDR3 has 16 residues. The CDR3 region is CASRPGTSGSSGEQFF. DNA for the CDR3: TGTGCCAGCAGACCCGGGACTAGCGGGAGTAGTGGTGAGCAGTTCTTC. The full variable domain, its missing parts supplied by reference TRBV2 and TRBJ2-1, is EPEVTQTPSHQVTQMGQEVILRCVPISNHLYFYWYRQILGQKVEFLVSFYNNEISEKSEIFDDQFSVERPDGSNFTLKIRSTKLEDSAMYFCASRPGTSGSSGEQFFGPGTRLTVL.

J is TRBJ2-3 and V is TRBV3-1 (or the pseudogene TRBV3-2), with D maybe TRBD2 (5 bases). The CDR3 loop spans 15 amino acids. V lost 1 base and J lost 5, with 13 bases in between. Germline CDR1 and CDR2: LGHDT and YNNKEL (reference sequence). This chain's CDR3 is CASSQVHRGGDTQYF. CDR3 nucleotide sequence: TGTGCCAGCAGCCAAGTACATCGGGGTGGAGATACGCAGTATTTT.

This chain connects TRBV6-1 to TRBJ2-1, with no clear D. Germline values: CDR1 MNHNS, CDR2 SASEGT. Trimming left V 1 base short and J 4 bases short, with 20 bases between. The CDR3 has 18 amino acids. CDR3 protein: CASSEDSVLLARYNEQFF. CDR3 sequence (DNA): TGTGCCAGCAGTGAAGACTCTGTACTTTTAGCCCGATACAATGAGCAGTTCTTC.

The rearrangement uses TRBV10-2 and TRBJ2-7, with D uncertain. V gave up 6 bases and J gave up 6 bases, with 9 bases separating them. Germline CDR1 and CDR2: WSHSY and SAAADI. CDR3 size: 11 residues. DNA of the CDR3: TGCGCCAGCAGGGCTTTGGCCGAGCAGTACTTC. Translation gives CASRALAEQYF.

Of note for this clone: As the CDR3 is not closed by the conserved phenylalanine or tryptophan, this likely results from a read error. The limits of the CDR3 on the DNA are not certain, so only TCRdb's listed CDR3 is given. V and J are TRBV11-3 and TRBJ1-3; the table's D call, TRBD1, was not checked against the DNA. Germline V lookup: CDR1 SGHNT, CDR2 YENEEA. With termini counted, the CDR3 has 12 amino acids. The CDR3 loop is CASSLSPSSTGL.

V usage is TRBV21-1 and J usage is TRBJ2-2; TRBD1, the table's D call, was not compared with the DNA. TRBV21-1 is tagged as a pseudogene. The length of the CDR3 is 12 residues. The CDR3 nucleotides read TGTGCCAGTGCAGGGTCCACCGGGGAGCTGTTTTTT. Its translation is CASAGSTGELFF.

V and J are TRBV4-2 and TRBJ1-4, with D unresolved. The CDR3 is 16 residues long. CDR1 LGHNA and CDR2 YNFKEQ come from the germline V gene. V was shortened by 0 bases and J by 5 bases, with 13 bases between the two germline ends. CDR3: CASSQDLVGGNEKLFF. CDR3 DNA: TGTGCCAGCAGCCAAGATTTGGTCGGAGGGAATGAAAAACTGTTTTTT.

This chain connects TRBV3-1 (or the pseudogene TRBV3-2) to TRBJ2-1; 11 bases align to TRBD2. Trimming at V came to 2 bases and at J to 6 bases, leaving 3 bases not matched to a gene. The CDR3 consists of 15 residues. The germline CDR1 and CDR2 sequences are LGHDT and YNNKEL (reference sequence). The CDR3 reads CASSQNSGRANEQFF. The CDR3 region has the DNA TGTGCCAGCAGCCAAAATAGCGGGAGGGCCAATGAGCAGTTCTTC.

Judged by abundance, this clone is medium-sized (0.01 to 0.1%). The chain links TRBV5-4 to TRBJ1-1, with TRBD1 matching 7 bases. This CDR3 comprises 14 residues. V shed 3 bases, J shed 2 bases, and the junction held 4 bases outside the gene matches. CDR1 SGHNT and CDR2 YYREEE come from the germline V gene (reference sequence). The CDR3 DNA follows: TGTGCCAGCAGCTCGACAGGGTTAAACACTGAAGCTTTCTTT. This translates into CASSSTGLNTEAFF.

V is TRBV24-1 and J is TRBJ2-5, with no clear D. In germline, CDR1 is KGHDR, CDR2 SFDVKD. V lost 5 bases and J 4 bases, leaving 10 bases between the germline ends. This CDR3 region has 13 residues. The chain's CDR3 is CATSVSGSETQYF. The CDR3 DNA sequence: TGTGCCACCAGTGTTTCCGGGTCAGAGACCCAGTACTTC.

The chain links TRBV18 to TRBJ1-3; D ambiguous. V shed 6 bases and J shed 2 bases, with 17 bases lying between them. Germline CDR1 and CDR2: KGHSH and LQKENI. This CDR3 comprises 16 residues. The CDR3 loop reads CASSQDPTPAGNTIYF. The CDR3 region has the DNA TGTGCCAGCTCGCAAGATCCCACGCCGGCTGGAAACACCATATATTTT.

This clone appeared once. The V call is TRBV24-1, the J call TRBJ2-1; the D gene is possibly TRBD1 (5 bases). The CDR3 has 9 residues. Germline CDR1 reads KGHDR; CDR2 reads SFDVKD. The CDR3 protein is CLTDNEQFF. CDR3 DNA sequence: TGTCTGACAGACAATGAGCAGTTCTTC.

CDR3 sequence (DNA): TGTGCCAGCAGCCGGGTTGGGACGGAGTATGGCTACACCTTC. Its translation: CASSRVGTEYGYTF. This chain connects TRBV3-1 (or the pseudogene TRBV3-2) to TRBJ1-2, with a weak D call TRBD1 (5 bases). The germline V gene has CDR1 LGHDT and CDR2 YNNKEL (reference sequence). The CDR3 runs 14 residues. Trimming pared 4 bases from V and 5 bases from J, leaving 14 bases between.

The chain uses TRBV10-3 and TRBJ1-2, with 9 bases matching TRBD1. Losses at the gene ends were 6 bases for V and 6 bases for J; bases not matched to a gene: 11. The CDR3 has 15 amino acids. In germline, CDR1 is ENHRY, CDR2 SYGVKD. The CDR3 here is CAIRGQGGAIDGYTF. The CDR3 DNA reads as TGTGCCATCAGGGGACAGGGAGGTGCGATAGATGGCTACACCTTC.

The chain links TRBV19 to TRBJ1-2, with TRBD1 as a possible D gene (5 bases). The CDR3 is 13 residues long. Trimming took off 4 bases at V and 2 bases at J, with 8 bases between the two ends. Germline CDR1 reads LNHDA; CDR2 reads SQIVND (reference sequence). CDR3 sequence reads: CASSTGDNYGYTF. The DNA of the CDR3 is TGTGCCAGTAGTACGGGGGACAACTATGGCTACACCTTC. The whole variable domain, remainder taken from reference TRBV19 and TRBJ1-2, is DGGITQSPKYLFRKEGQNVTLSCEQNLNHDAMYWYRQDPGQGLRLIYYSQIVNDFQKGDIAEGYSVSREKKESFPLTVTSAQKNPTAFYLCASSTGDNYGYTFGSGTRLTVV.